This T cell receptor beta chain was profiled in a study of Graves' ophthalmopathy and Graves' hyperthyroidism. Overall study findings and caveats: The model predicted ophthalmopathy progression with 65% to 71% sensitivity and around 72% specificity.

Moderately to severely active ophthalmopathy under 3 months, CAS at least 3, NOSPECS at least 4. Diagnosis used clinical symptoms, serum thyroxine, TRAb, thyroid ultrasound and orbital computed tomography. The germline V gene encodes CDR1 SGHAT and CDR2 FQDESV (reference sequence). V was pared by 5 bases and J by 4 bases, with 9 bases of the junction left unmatched. The CDR3 loop spans 15 amino acids. This clonotype was recorded many times. What it recognizes is unknown. Amplification from RNA transcripts yielded the TCR beta CDR3 regions. Scientists carried out first-round RT-PCR using HTBI primers and then a second-round multiplex PCR. TCRdb processed the multiplex PCR reads anew with MiXCR; each CDR3 protein has one entry. The sample holds 350,000 to 450,000 distinct CDR3 sequences, about a sixth seen once.

Sequences were obtained from peripheral blood. The rearrangement links TRBV11-1 to TRBJ2-5, with TRBD2 matching over 8 bases. This sequence was found in a woman younger than 35 with Graves' ophthalmopathy. The CDR3 here is CASSPREGPRETQYF. CDR3 in DNA: TGTGCCAGCAGCCCCCGGGAGGGCCCTCGAGAGACCCAGTACTTC.